Shown below are 14 T cell receptor beta chains from a single sample sequenced in a study of cytomegalovirus exposure and HLA in healthy donors. The PCR used 60 Vbeta and 13 Jbeta primers. Data came from immunoSEQ multiplex PCR; TCRdb stores just in-frame clones and leaves some out. The table shows about 200,000 clones, with about 70% occurring only once. The sample taken for sequencing was PBMCs. These receptors were collected from a man between 35 and 55 years old in good health and CMV-seropositive.

The CDR3 here is CASSEVLAGGHEETQYF. CDR3 DNA sequence: TGTGCCAGCAGTGAAGTTCTAGCGGGGGGGCATGAGGAGACCCAGTACTTC. The rearrangement joins TRBV2 to TRBJ2-5, with 12 positions matching TRBD2. V was pared by 1 base and J by 5 bases, with 8 bases of the junction left unmatched. Germline CDR1 reads SNHLY; CDR2 reads FYNNEI. This CDR3 comprises 17 residues.

This rearrangement joins TRBV27 to TRBJ1-2, with TRBD1 matching over 9 bases. CDR1 and CDR2 from the germline V gene are MNHEY and SMNVEV (reference sequence). The CDR3 consists of 16 residues. V gave up 3 bases and J gave up 3 bases; unmatched junction bases: 8. CDR3 in DNA: TGTGCCAGCAGTTTGTCGGGACAGGGCTATTACTATGGCTACACCTTC. As protein: CASSLSGQGYYYGYTF.

In regard to this clone: Relative to the germline gene, one junction end is altered; a read error may explain this. The V call is TRBV18, the J call TRBJ1-2, with D unclear. The CDR3 is 13 amino acids. Germline assignment: CDR1 KGHSH and CDR2 LQKENI. Here the CDR3 DNA reads TGTGCCAGCTCGACGGAGGCTAACCATGGCTACACCTTC. Translated: CASSTEANHGYTF.

The V gene is TRBV7-6, the J gene TRBJ1-3; 7 positions agree with TRBD1. The germline V gene has CDR1 SGHVS and CDR2 FNYEAQ. The length of the CDR3 is 15 residues. V dropped 6 bases and J dropped 1; count of bases not matched to a gene: 6. CDR3 sequence reads: CASSRDRVSGNTIYF. The CDR3, as DNA: TGTGCCAGCAGTCGAGACAGGGTGTCTGGAAACACCATATATTTT.

This chain joins TRBV5-1 and TRBJ1-2; D is perhaps TRBD1 (5 bases). Trimming shortened V by 0 bases and J by 5 bases, and 11 bases separated the two germline ends. The CDR3 extends over 14 amino acids. Germline CDR1 is SGHRS and CDR2 is YFSETQ. The CDR3 protein is CASSLEGIGYGYTF. CDR3 nucleotide sequence: TGCGCCAGCAGCTTGGAGGGGATTGGATATGGCTACACCTTC.

J is TRBJ2-3 and V is TRBV7-3; 8 bases align to TRBD2. CDR3 length: 16 amino acids. Looked up from germline, CDR1 is SGHTA and CDR2 is FQGTGA. J was trimmed by 4 bases and V by 5 bases; bases with no gene match: 11. CDR3 DNA: TGTGCCAGCAGCCCCACTAGTCGGGGGGGGGCAGATACGCAGTATTTT. As protein: CASSPTSRGGADTQYF.

This clone occurred once. The V and J genes are TRBV2 and TRBJ2-2; D might be TRBD1 (6 bases). The length of the CDR3 is 15 residues. V was shortened by 4 bases and J by 0 bases, with 9 bases between the two germline ends. Germline CDR1 and CDR2: SNHLY and FYNNEI. The CDR3: CASSVSGANTGELFF. The CDR3 nucleotides are TGTGCCAGCAGTGTATCAGGGGCGAACACCGGGGAGCTGTTTTTT.

This rearrangement joins TRBV7-2 to TRBJ2-7, with 8 bases identical to TRBD1. CDR3 length: 17 amino acids. Germline loops: CDR1 SGHTA, CDR2 FQGNSA. J gave up 0 bases and V 1 base, and 8 bases lay outside the gene matches. In nucleotides, the CDR3 is TGTGCCAGCAGCTTAGGACTCACAGGGGGGTCCTCCTACGAGCAGTACTTC. Translating it yields CASSLGLTGGSSYEQYF.

This clone turned up a few times. The V gene is TRBV10-1, the J gene TRBJ1-2; D possibly corresponds to TRBD1 (5 bases). Germline CDR1 reads WNHNN; CDR2 reads SYGVQD (reference sequence). The CDR3 runs 15 residues. Trimming stripped 4 bases from V and 7 bases from J, with 19 bases between. CDR3 loop: CASSGGGRGFGGYTF. CDR3 in DNA: TGCGCCAGCAGTGGTGGCGGTAGGGGCTTTGGTGGCTACACCTTC.

CDR3 DNA sequence: TGTGCCAGCAGTTTGGGGCTAGAGTGGCGGGGTACGCAGTATTTT. It specifies CASSLGLEWRGTQYF. This chain links TRBV28 with TRBJ2-3; a possible D gene is TRBD2 (6 bases). CDR3 size: 15 residues. CDR1 is MDHEN, CDR2 SYDVKM, per germline. The V end was cut by 3 bases, the J end by 8 bases, with 18 bases between.

This chain's CDR3 is CASSFRVSSGANVLTF. CDR3 DNA: TGTGCCAGCAGCTTCAGGGTCTCGAGCGGGGCCAACGTCCTGACTTTC. The chain couples TRBV5-6 to TRBJ2-6, with a weak D call TRBD1 (5 bases). The germline CDR1 and CDR2 sequences are SGHDT and YYEEEE. This CDR3 is built from 16 residues. Deletions cut 2 bases from V and 4 bases from J, with 13 bases between.

The V gene is TRBV4-1, the J gene TRBJ2-2; a weak D match, TRBD2 (5 bases). Germline CDR1 MGHRA, CDR2 YSYEKL. CDR3 length: 17 amino acids. V was shortened by 0 bases and J by 0 bases, with 11 bases between the two germline ends. The CDR3 bases are TGCGCCAGCAGCCAAGATGTGGGAGACGCGAACACCGGGGAGCTGTTTTTT. Translated, it gives CASSQDVGDANTGELFF.

The CDR3 loop is CSVGQRNTEAFF. The CDR3 nucleotides read TGCAGCGTCGGACAGCGGAACACTGAAGCTTTCTTT. V is TRBV29-1 and J is TRBJ1-1; D might be TRBD1 (6 bases). With 6 bases removed from V and 1 base from J, the gap between germline ends came to 9 bases. This CDR3 region has 12 residues. Germline V gene lookup returns CDR1 SQVTM and CDR2 ANQGSEA.

The chain has TRBV28 and TRBJ1-4, with 9 bases aligning to TRBD1. CDR1 MDHEN and CDR2 SYDVKM come from the germline V gene. Trimming removed 6 bases from V and 8 bases from J; junction bases left unmatched: 10. This CDR3 has 15 amino acids. As DNA, the CDR3 is TGTGCCAGCAGACTCGACCGGGACAGGGAGGAAAAACTGTTTTTT. Translation: CASRLDRDREEKLFF.